The sequence of this T cell receptor (beta chain) was determined in a study of shared clonotypes between healthy human individuals (TCRdb year 2020). Study-wide context: The cohort comprised a couple of women and three men aged 18 to 49 years. Libraries were prepared and TCR repertoires were sequenced by different laboratories using diverse techniques, in order to increase sequencing depth and limit assay-specific biases. Blood TCR repertoires of a handful of healthy adults were deeply sequenced to estimate repertoire size and the extent of clonotype sharing between individuals. For each donor, three plates each were used for CD4 naive and CD4 memory, two plates were used for CD8 naive, and one plate was used for CD8 memory. Between about 0.9 and 9 billion PBMCs per donor were obtained by leukapheresis. Study-level results and caveats: Roughly 5% of naive CD4, 3.5% of naive CD8, 2% to 2.5% of memory CD4, and around 0.4% of memory CD8 clonotypes were shared across several donors. Naive subsets generally had larger estimated clonotype richness than memory subsets did. Because the study included only a small number of donors, the genetic and exposure-history diversity represented was limited. Clonotypes shared by all four sorted-subset donors showed higher generation probabilities than non-shared clonotypes. Sampling was limited to blood, and TCR repertoires in tissue likely differ from TCR repertoires in blood. Based on pairwise subsampling, the degree of clonotype sharing among donors was expected to be affected by sequencing depth. Incomplete sequencing was indicated by rarefaction of sorted-subset datasets, despite the large sequencing depth.

Using the deep immunoSEQ assay, multiplex PCR amplified TCR CDR3 regions from genomic DNA. For each cell subset, the extracted genomic DNA was distributed evenly across all wells of several immunoSEQ 96-well plates, and each plate served as one replicate. For sorted subsets, roughly 200 ng of genomic DNA, equivalent to roughly 30,000 T cell genomes, went into each replicate PCR. Purified libraries were quantified with a Qubit 3.0 fluorometer, sized on a Bioanalyzer 2100, and re-quantified with the KAPA Library Quantification kit. Every immunoSEQ 96-well plate was sequenced on a dedicated single-read 150-cycle Illumina NextSeq 550 flow cell. As for how the authors treated the data: The immunoSEQ output contained only junctional sequences without quality scores, so filtering could not match that applied to full-length reads. Sequences were annotated with PyIR, a Python wrapper for IgBLAST v1.9, using IMGT germline references to assign V/J genes and CDR3. Reads were filtered out if the reads had weak V/J assignments (E-value above 1e-6), no CDR3, stop codons, out-of-frame junctions, or ambiguous translated residues. A V3J clonotype was defined by an identical inferred V gene, J gene, and CDR3 amino acid sequence. Percentage overlap between repertoires was calculated by dividing the number of shared unique clonotypes by the size of the smaller repertoire. Richness of each repertoire was evaluated using RTK rarefaction, the Chao1 estimator, and Recon v2.1 estimates of unobserved clonotypes. Generation probabilities were computed with OLGA for all TCRbeta clonotypes obtained by the gDNA method from several donors. Imported from immuneACCESS, the table was reduced by TCRdb to in-frame sequences with V and J called. These copies leave out some clones; in studies compared against another copy, an unresolved V gene accounts for under half, and the cause of the remainder is not known. V, J and clone size are taken as reported in that table, and D and trimming were inferred from the DNA itself. Across this sample there are around 620,000 clones, with approximately 95% seen only once. Over 0.09% of the sample is held by the ten biggest clonotypes.

For the CD8 naive samples, CD45RO-negative cells were positively selected for CCR7, yielding a CD45RA+CCR7+ population from which TemRA cells were excluded. Healthy HIV-negative adults with no recently reported acute infections or vaccinations were included as donors. Only Caucasian adults living in Nashville, Tennessee, USA were represented among the donors. Blood was collected by leukapheresis, and PBMCs were isolated by Ficoll-Histopaque density gradient centrifugation and then cryopreserved in liquid nitrogen vapor phase. Analytical flow cytometry was used to check the purity and quantity of every magnetically sorted T cell population. From each sorted fraction, genomic DNA was isolated and quantified by UV absorbance on a Nanodrop 2000c. A single count supports this clone. The specificity of this receptor is unknown. Base qualities are missing; no much larger clone stands one base away. CDR1 and CDR2, looked up from the germline V gene, are MNHEY and SVGAGI. Trimming costs V 2 bases and J 4 bases, and their ends lie 8 bases apart. Inclusive of the bounding cysteine and phenylalanine, the CDR3 is 13 residues long. Only the CDR3 part of the read is kept: 39 bases, read in frame from the first base.

The receptor's source is a woman between 25 and 40 years old in good health. The chain uses TRBV6-5 and TRBJ1-2; the D gene lacks a confident call. The sequenced sample was naive CD8+ T cells sorted from blood. The meaning of the sample's cell subset or site label: CD45RA+CCR7+. The CDR3 corresponds to CASSYGESYGYTF. The DNA is TGTGCCAGCAGTTACGGGGAGAGCTATGGCTACACCTTC.